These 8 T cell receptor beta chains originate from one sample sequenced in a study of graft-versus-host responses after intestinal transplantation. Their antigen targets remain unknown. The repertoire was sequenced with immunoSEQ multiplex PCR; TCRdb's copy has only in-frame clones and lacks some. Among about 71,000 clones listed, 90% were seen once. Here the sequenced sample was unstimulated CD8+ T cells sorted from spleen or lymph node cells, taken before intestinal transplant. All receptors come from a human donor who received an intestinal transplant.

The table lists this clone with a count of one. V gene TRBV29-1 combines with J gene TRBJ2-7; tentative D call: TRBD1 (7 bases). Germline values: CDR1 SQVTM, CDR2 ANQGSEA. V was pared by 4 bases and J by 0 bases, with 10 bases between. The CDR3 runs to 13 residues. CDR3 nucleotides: TGCAGCGTTGGTCAGGGGGGCTCCTACGAGCAGTACTTC. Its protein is CSVGQGGSYEQYF.

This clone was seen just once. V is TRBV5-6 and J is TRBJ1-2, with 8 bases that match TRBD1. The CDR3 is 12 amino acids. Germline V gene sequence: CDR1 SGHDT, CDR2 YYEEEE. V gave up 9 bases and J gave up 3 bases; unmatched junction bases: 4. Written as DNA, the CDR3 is TGTGCCACCGGGACAGGCTACTATGGCTACACCTTC. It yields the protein CATGTGYYGYTF.

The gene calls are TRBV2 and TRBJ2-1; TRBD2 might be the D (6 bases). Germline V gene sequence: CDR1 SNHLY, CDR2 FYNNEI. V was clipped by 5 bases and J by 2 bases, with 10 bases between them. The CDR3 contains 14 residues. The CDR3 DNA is TGTGCCAGCAGTCTGGCGGGACCCTACAATGAGCAGTTCTTC. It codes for CASSLAGPYNEQFF.

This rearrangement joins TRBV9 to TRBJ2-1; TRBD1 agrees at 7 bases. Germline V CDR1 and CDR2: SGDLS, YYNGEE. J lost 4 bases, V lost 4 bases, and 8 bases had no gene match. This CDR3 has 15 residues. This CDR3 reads CASSPWGTDYNEQFF. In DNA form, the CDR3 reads TGTGCCAGCAGCCCCTGGGGGACAGATTACAATGAGCAGTTCTTC.

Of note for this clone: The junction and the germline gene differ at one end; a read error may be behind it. The CDR3 spells CAGSIISETGSSGNTIYF. CDR3 bases: TGTGCCGGTAGTATTATCTCCGAGACAGGTTCCTCTGGAAACACCATATATTTT. The chain recombines TRBV19 with TRBJ1-3; D might be TRBD1 (6 bases). Germline lookup yields CDR1 LNHDA and CDR2 SQIVND (reference sequence). The CDR3 consists of 18 residues.

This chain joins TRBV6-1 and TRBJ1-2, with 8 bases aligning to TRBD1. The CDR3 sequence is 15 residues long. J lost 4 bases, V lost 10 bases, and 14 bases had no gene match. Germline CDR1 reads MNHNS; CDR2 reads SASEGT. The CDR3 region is CATELGQDLIYGYTF. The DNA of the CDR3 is TGTGCCACAGAGCTGGGACAGGACCTAATCTATGGCTACACCTTC.

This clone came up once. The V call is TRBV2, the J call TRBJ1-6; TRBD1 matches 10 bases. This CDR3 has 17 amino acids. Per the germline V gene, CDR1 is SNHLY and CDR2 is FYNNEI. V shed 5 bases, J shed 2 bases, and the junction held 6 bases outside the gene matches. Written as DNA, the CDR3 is TGTGCCAGCAGTCCCGTTGACAGGGGGCCCTATAATTCACCCCTCCACTTT. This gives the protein CASSPVDRGPYNSPLHF.

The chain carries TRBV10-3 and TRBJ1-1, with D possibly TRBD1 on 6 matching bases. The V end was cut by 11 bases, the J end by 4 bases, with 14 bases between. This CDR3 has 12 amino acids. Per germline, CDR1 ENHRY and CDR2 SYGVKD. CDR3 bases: TGTGCCTCGTCGGACAGATTCACTGAAGCTTTCTTT. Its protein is CASSDRFTEAFF.